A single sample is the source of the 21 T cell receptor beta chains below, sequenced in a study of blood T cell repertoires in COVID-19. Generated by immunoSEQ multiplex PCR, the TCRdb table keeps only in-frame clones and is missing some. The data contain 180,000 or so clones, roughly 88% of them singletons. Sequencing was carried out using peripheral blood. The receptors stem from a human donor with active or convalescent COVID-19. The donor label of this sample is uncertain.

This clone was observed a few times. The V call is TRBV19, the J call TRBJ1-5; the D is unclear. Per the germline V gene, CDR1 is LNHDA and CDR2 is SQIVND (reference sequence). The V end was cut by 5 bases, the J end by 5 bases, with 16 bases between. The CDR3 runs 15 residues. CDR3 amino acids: CASSGRELVYQPQHF. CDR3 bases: TGTGCCAGTAGTGGCCGGGAGCTGGTATATCAGCCCCAGCATTTT.

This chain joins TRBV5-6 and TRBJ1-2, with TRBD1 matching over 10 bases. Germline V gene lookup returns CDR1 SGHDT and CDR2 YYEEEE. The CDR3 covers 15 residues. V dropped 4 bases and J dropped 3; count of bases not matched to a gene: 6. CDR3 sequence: CASSPPGQGYYGYTF. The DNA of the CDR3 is TGTGCCAGCAGCCCACCGGGACAGGGGTACTATGGCTACACCTTC.

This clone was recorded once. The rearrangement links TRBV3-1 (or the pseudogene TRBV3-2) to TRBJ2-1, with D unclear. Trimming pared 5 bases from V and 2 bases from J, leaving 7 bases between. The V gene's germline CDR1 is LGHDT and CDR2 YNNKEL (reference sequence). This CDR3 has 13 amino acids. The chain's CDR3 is CASSAPAYNEQFF. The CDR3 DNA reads TGTGCCAGCAGCGCCCCGGCCTACAATGAGCAGTTCTTC.

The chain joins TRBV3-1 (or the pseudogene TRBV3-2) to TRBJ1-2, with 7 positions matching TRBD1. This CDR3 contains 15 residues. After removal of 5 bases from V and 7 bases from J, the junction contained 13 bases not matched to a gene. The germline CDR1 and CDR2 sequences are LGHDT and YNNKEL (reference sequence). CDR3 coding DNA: TGTGCCAGCAGCTGGGGACAGCCGGAAATAGGTGGCTACACCTTC. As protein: CASSWGQPEIGGYTF.

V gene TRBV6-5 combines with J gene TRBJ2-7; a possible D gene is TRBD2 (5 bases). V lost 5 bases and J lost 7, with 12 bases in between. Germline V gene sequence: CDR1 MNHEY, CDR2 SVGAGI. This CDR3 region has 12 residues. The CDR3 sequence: CASSHLGGEQYF. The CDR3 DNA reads TGTGCCAGCAGTCACCTTGGCGGGGAGCAGTACTTC.

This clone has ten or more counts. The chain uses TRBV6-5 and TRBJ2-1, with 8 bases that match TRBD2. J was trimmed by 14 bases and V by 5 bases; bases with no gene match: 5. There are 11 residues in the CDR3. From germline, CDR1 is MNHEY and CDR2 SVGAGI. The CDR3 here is CASSRGGPEFF. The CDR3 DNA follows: TGTGCCAGCAGTCGCGGGGGGCCAGAGTTCTTC.

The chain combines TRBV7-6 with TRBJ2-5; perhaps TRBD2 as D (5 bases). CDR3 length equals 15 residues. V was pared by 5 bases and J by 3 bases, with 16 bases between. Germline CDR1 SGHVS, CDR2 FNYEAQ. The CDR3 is CASSHSRAGKETQYF. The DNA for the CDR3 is TGTGCCAGCAGCCACAGTCGGGCCGGGAAAGAGACCCAGTACTTC.

This CDR3 reads CASSFRPAGTSGRVSPYNEQFF. The CDR3 DNA is TGTGCCAGCAGCTTTCGGCCCGCTGGGACTAGCGGGAGAGTGAGCCCCTACAATGAGCAGTTCTTC. The chain uses TRBV7-8 and TRBJ2-1; 14 positions agree with TRBD2. Germline V gene lookup returns CDR1 SGHVS and CDR2 FQNEAQ. V lost 3 bases to trimming and J lost 2 bases; unmatched junction nucleotides: 18. The CDR3 spans 22 residues.

Here the CDR3 DNA reads TGTGCCAGCAGCTACCTCGACAGGAGCTCCTACGAGCAGTACTTC. It codes for CASSYLDRSSYEQYF. V gene TRBV5-6 combines with J gene TRBJ2-7; D is possibly TRBD1 (6 bases). Germline CDR1 SGHDT, CDR2 YYEEEE. The V end lost 3 bases, the J end lost 0 bases, and 13 bases lay between the germline ends. The CDR3 covers 15 residues.

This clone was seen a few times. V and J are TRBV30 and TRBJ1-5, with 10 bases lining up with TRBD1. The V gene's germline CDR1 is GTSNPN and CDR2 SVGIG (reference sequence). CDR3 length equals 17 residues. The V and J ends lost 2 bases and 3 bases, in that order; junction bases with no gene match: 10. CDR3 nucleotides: TGTGCCTGGAGTACCGGGACAGGGGAATTGTCCAATCAGCCCCAGCATTTT. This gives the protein CAWSTGTGELSNQPQHF.

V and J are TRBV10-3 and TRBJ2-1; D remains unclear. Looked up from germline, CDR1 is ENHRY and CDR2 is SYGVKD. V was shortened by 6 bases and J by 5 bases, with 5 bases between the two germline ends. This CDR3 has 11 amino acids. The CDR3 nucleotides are TGTGCCATCAGCGCGAACAATGAGCAGTTCTTC. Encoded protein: CAISANNEQFF.

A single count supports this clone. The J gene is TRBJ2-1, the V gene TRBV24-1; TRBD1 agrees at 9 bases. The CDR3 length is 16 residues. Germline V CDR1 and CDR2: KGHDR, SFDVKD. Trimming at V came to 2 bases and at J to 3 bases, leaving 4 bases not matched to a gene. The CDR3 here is CATSDSGTGNYNEQFF. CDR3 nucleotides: TGTGCCACCAGTGATTCCGGGACAGGGAACTACAATGAGCAGTTCTTC.

As DNA, the CDR3 is TGTGCCAGCAGCGCGGTTGAAAACTATGGCTACACCTTC. As protein: CASSAVENYGYTF. The rearrangement uses TRBV5-6 and TRBJ1-2, with unresolved D. CDR3 length equals 13 residues. V was clipped by 4 bases and J by 2 bases, with 9 bases between them. In germline, CDR1 is SGHDT, CDR2 YYEEEE.

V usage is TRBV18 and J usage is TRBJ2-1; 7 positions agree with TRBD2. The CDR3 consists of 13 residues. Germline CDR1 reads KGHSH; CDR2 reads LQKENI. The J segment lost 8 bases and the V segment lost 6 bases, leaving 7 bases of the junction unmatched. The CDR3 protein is CASSIGREYEQFF. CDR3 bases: TGTGCCAGCTCTATTGGGCGGGAGTATGAGCAGTTCTTC.

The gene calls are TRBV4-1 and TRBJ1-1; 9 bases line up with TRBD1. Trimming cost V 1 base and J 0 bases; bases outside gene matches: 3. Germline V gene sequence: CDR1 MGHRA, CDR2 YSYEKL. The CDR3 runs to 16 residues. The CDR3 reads CASSQGGTGMNTEAFF. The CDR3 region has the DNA TGCGCCAGCAGCCAAGGGGGGACAGGGATGAACACTGAAGCTTTCTTT.

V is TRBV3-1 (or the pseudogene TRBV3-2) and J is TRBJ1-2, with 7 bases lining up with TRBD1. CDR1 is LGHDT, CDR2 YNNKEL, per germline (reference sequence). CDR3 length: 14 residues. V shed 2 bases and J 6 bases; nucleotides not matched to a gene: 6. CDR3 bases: TGTGCCAGCAGCCAATGGGCTCAGGGGGATGGCTACACCTTC. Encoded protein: CASSQWAQGDGYTF.

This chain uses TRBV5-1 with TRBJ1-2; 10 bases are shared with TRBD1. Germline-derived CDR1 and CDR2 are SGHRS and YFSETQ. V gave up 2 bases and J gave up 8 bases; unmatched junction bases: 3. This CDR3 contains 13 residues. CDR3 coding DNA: TGCGCCAGCAGCTTAGGGACAGGGGTCGGCTACACCTTC. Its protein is CASSLGTGVGYTF.

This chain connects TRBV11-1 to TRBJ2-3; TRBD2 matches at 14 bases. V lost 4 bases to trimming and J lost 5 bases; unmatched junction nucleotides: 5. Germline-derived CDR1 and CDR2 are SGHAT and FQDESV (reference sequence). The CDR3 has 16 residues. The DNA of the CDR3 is TGTGCCAGCAGCTCTTTGGGACTAGCGGGAGTAGATACGCAGTATTTT. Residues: CASSSLGLAGVDTQYF.

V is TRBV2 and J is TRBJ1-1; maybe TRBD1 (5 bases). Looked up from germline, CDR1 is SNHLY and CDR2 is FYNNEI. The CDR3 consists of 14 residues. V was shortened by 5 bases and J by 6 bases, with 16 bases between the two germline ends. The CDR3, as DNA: TGTGCCAGCAGTCCAACCAACAGGCGCGCTGAAGCTTTCTTT. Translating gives CASSPTNRRAEAFF.

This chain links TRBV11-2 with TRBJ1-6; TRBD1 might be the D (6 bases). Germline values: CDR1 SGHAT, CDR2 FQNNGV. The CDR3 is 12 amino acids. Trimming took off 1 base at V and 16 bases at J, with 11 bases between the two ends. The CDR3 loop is CASSLVLQGLHF. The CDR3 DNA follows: TGTGCCAGCAGCTTAGTACTACAGGGTCTCCACTTT.

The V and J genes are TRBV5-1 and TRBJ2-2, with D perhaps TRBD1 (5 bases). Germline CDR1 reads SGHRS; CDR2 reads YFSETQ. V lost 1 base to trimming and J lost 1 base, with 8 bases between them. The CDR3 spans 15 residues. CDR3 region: CASSLPQGNTGELFF. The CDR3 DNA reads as TGCGCCAGCAGCTTGCCGCAGGGGAACACCGGGGAGCTGTTTTTT.